This T cell receptor (beta chain) came from a study of beta chain features in type 1 diabetes. Whole-study results and caveats: Shorter TCRB CDR3s, moderately but significantly so, were found in Type 1 diabetes patients in all four CD4+ subsets.

The CDR3 has 15 amino acids. With 7 bases clipped from V and 1 base from J, the junction kept 7 bases outside the gene matches. Germline lookup yields CDR1 MNHEY and CDR2 SVGAGI. This clone was counted only a few times. Its specificity is not known. Isolated RNA was reverse transcribed in full, so expressed TCRB transcripts were sequenced. Some clones are missing from TCRdb's copy, which holds only in-frame ones; the method was immunoSEQ multiplex PCR. Among 300,000 to 450,000 clones listed, over 9% were seen once. The chain recombines TRBV6-5 with TRBJ2-1; TRBD2 matches 7 bases. The sample consisted of central memory CD4+ T cells from blood. The sequence came from a man in his thirties or forties with type 1 diabetes. CDR3 DNA sequence: TGTGCCAGCACCCGGAGCGGGACTTCCTACAATGAGCAGTTCTTC. Its protein product is CASTRSGTSYNEQFF.